The sequence of this TCR beta chain was determined in a study of blood T cell repertoires in COVID-19. Sequencing used immunoSEQ multiplex PCR; TCRdb keeps in-frame clones, though not all of them. The profile shows 130,000 or so clones, approximately 88% of them singletons. Between the trimmed V and J ends, which lost 2 bases and 0 bases, there was a span of 11 bases. The CDR3 loop spans 16 amino acids. Germline-derived CDR1 and CDR2 are KGHSH and LQKENI. The sample comprised peripheral blood. The genes are TRBV18 and TRBJ2-1, with D possibly being TRBD2 (7 bases). This clonotype was obtained from a woman older than 75 with acute or convalescent COVID-19. The CDR3 sequence is CASSPSGGGSYNEQFF. In DNA, the CDR3 is TGTGCCAGCTCACCATCGGGGGGCGGCTCCTACAATGAGCAGTTCTTC.